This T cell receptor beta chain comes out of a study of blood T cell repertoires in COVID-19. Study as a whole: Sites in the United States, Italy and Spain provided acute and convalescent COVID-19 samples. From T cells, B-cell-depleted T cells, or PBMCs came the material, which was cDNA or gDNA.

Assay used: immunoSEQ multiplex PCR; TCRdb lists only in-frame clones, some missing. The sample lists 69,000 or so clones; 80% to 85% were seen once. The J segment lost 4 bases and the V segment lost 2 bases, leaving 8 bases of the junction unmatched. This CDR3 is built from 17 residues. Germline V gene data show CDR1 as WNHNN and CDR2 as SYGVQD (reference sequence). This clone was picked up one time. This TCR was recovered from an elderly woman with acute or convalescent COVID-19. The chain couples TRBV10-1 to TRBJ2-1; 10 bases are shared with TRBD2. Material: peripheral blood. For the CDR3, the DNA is TGCGCCAGCAGTGAGGGGGGTAGCGGGGGGACTTACAATGAGCAGTTCTTC. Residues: CASSEGGSGGTYNEQFF.